The 22 T cell receptor beta chains presented below share a single source sample, sequenced in a study of CXCR3-negative and CXCR3-positive naive CD8 T cells. The libraries of TRB cDNA were prepared using 5' RACE with UMI labels. TCRdb re-called the 5' RACE reads; every CDR3 protein appears as one record, without DNA. The sample table includes some 8,000 distinct CDR3 sequences. Sequencing was carried out using naive CXCR3- CD8+ T cells from blood. Indicated subset: CD45RO-CCR7+CD27+CD95- naive CD8+ T cells lacking CXCR3 (TNR3-). These receptors were obtained from a human donor in good health. Some clones in this sample may be carry-over from other donors' samples.

This clonotype is classed as medium-sized (0.01 to 0.1%) by frequency. The chain uses TRBV19 and TRBJ1-1; TCRdb's assignment of TRBD1 cannot be checked, as there is no DNA. The CDR3 has 14 amino acids. Germline V CDR1 and CDR2: LNHDA, SQIVND (reference sequence). The CDR3: CASSTRTQNTEAFF.

CDR3 sequence: CASSYKTGGRMNTEAFF. The chain has TRBV6-6 and TRBJ1-1; TCRdb's D call of TRBD1 is untestable without DNA. Germline CDR1 reads MNHNY; CDR2 reads SVGAGI (reference sequence). There are 17 residues in the CDR3.

The rearrangement uses TRBV2 and TRBJ2-5. Germline-derived CDR1 and CDR2 are SNHLY and FYNNEI. CDR3 length: 12 residues. The CDR3 protein is CASREAPETQYF.

This chain uses TRBV4-2 with TRBJ2-1. Per germline, CDR1 LGHNA and CDR2 YNFKEQ. The CDR3 runs 13 residues. CDR3 loop: CASSQDFGAEQFF.

Considering frequency, this clonotype is medium-sized. The chain recombines TRBV27 with TRBJ2-1; TCRdb names TRBD2, which stays unverified in the absence of DNA. The CDR3 spans 15 residues. The germline gives CDR1 MNHEY, CDR2 SMNVEV (reference sequence). This chain's CDR3 is CASSLSPSIYNEQFF.

This clonotype shows up as medium-sized by frequency. V usage is TRBV5-1 and J usage is TRBJ2-1. Germline lookup yields CDR1 SGHRS and CDR2 YFSETQ. The CDR3 spans 18 residues. The chain's CDR3 is CASSLAVTVLSSYNEQFF.

This rearrangement joins TRBV6-5 to TRBJ2-2; absent DNA, TCRdb's TRBD1 call cannot be checked. Germline V lookup: CDR1 MNHEY, CDR2 SVGAGI. This CDR3 is built from 15 residues. CDR3 amino acids: CASRTDREWSGELFF.

This chain uses TRBV5-1 with TRBJ2-4; absent DNA, TCRdb's TRBD1 call cannot be checked. Germline V gene data show CDR1 as SGHRS and CDR2 as YFSETQ. The CDR3 spans 15 residues. CDR3 protein: CASSQGTGSKNIQYF.

The chain has TRBV4-3 and TRBJ1-1; with no DNA, the TCRdb D assignment of TRBD1 cannot be verified. Germline V gene lookup returns CDR1 LGHNA and CDR2 YSLEER. CDR3 length equals 13 residues. CDR3 sequence: CASSQRDLTEAFF.

This clonotype is classed as medium-sized by frequency. The chain recombines TRBV5-5 with TRBJ2-1; TCRdb indicates TRBD1, and absent DNA this call remains unverified. The CDR3 is 19 amino acids. Germline values: CDR1 SGHKS, CDR2 YYEKEE (reference sequence). CDR3 residues: CASSLSKIVVRRDYNEQFF. Full variable domain (outside the CDR3, taken from reference TRBV5-5 and TRBJ2-1): DAGVTQSPTHLIKTRGQQVTLRCSPISGHKSVSWYQQVLGQGPQFIFQYYEKEERGRGNFPDRFSARQFPNYSSELNVNALLLGDSALYLCASSLSKIVVRRDYNEQFFGPGTRLTVL.

Considering frequency, this clonotype is medium-sized (0.01 to 0.1%). The rearrangement joins TRBV29-1 to TRBJ2-2; absent DNA, TCRdb's TRBD2 call cannot be checked. The CDR3 runs 14 residues. Germline V gene lookup returns CDR1 SQVTM and CDR2 ANQGSEA. This CDR3 reads CSVKSGRETGELFF.

This sequence joins TRBV5-1 and TRBJ2-7; absent DNA, TCRdb's TRBD1 call cannot be checked. The CDR3 covers 13 residues. From germline, CDR1 is SGHRS and CDR2 YFSETQ. CDR3 residues: CASSLGQGHEQYF. Using reference TRBV5-1 and TRBJ2-7 for the parts outside the CDR3, the full variable domain is KAGVTQTPRYLIKTRGQQVTLSCSPISGHRSVSWYQQTPGQGLQFLFEYFSETQRNKGNFPGRFSGRQFSNSRSEMNVSTLELGDSALYLCASSLGQGHEQYFGPGTRLTVT.

Measured by frequency, this clonotype is medium-sized. The gene calls are TRBV19 and TRBJ2-5; TCRdb selects TRBD2, and the lack of DNA leaves this call unchecked. Germline-derived CDR1 and CDR2 are LNHDA and SQIVND (reference sequence). This CDR3 has 15 residues. CDR3 loop: CASSISQSSLETQYF.

The chain links TRBV29-1 to TRBJ2-5; checking the TCRdb D call of TRBD1 is not possible without DNA. The germline V gene encodes CDR1 SQVTM and CDR2 ANQGSEA. This CDR3 region has 15 residues. The CDR3 loop reads CSVEQGVGGQETQYF.

The chain uses TRBV28 and TRBJ1-6; no DNA is available, so the TRBD1 call from TCRdb remains unchecked. The germline V gene encodes CDR1 MDHEN and CDR2 SYDVKM. CDR3 length: 16 residues. The CDR3 loop reads CASSNDPGTPVSPLHF.

The chain links TRBV3-1 to TRBJ2-1; the TCRdb call, TRBD1, lacks DNA for checking. This CDR3 contains 17 residues. Germline CDR1 LGHDT, CDR2 YNNKEL (reference sequence). This CDR3 is CASSQRTGVNSYNEQFF.

This clonotype counts as medium-sized (0.01 to 0.1%) by frequency. The V and J genes are TRBV4-3 and TRBJ1-2; checking the TCRdb D call of TRBD1 is not possible without DNA. CDR1 LGHNA and CDR2 YSLEER come from the germline V gene. This CDR3 has 14 amino acids. CDR3 amino acids: CASSQGTGNYGYTF.

This clonotype is medium-sized by frequency. The CDR3 sequence is CASSWDRPSGNTIYF. This sequence joins TRBV7-9 and TRBJ1-3; the TCRdb call, TRBD1, lacks DNA for checking. CDR3 length equals 15 residues. Germline loops: CDR1 SEHNR, CDR2 FQNEAQ (reference sequence).

By frequency, this clonotype is medium-sized. This chain links TRBV29-1 with TRBJ1-3. Germline loops: CDR1 SQVTM, CDR2 ANQGSEA. CDR3 length equals 15 residues. CDR3: CSTGGEPHSGNTIYF.

The V and J genes are TRBV29-1 and TRBJ2-7. This CDR3 comprises 12 residues. Germline CDR1 and CDR2: SQVTM and ANQGSEA. Here the CDR3 reads CSDQWPYYEQYF.

By frequency, this clonotype is medium-sized. The chain links TRBV21-1 to TRBJ1-1; the D call of TRBD1 rests on TCRdb alone, since no DNA is present to check it. TRBV21-1 is shown as a pseudogene. The CDR3 extends over 13 amino acids. This CDR3 reads CASGGQGNTEAFF.

The chain couples TRBV5-1 to TRBJ2-7; absent DNA, TCRdb's TRBD1 call cannot be checked. The CDR3 sequence is 14 residues long. Germline lookup yields CDR1 SGHRS and CDR2 YFSETQ. CDR3 amino acids: CASSLSDRPYEQYF. The variable domain in full, with the rest retrieved from reference TRBV5-1 and TRBJ2-7, is KAGVTQTPRYLIKTRGQQVTLSCSPISGHRSVSWYQQTPGQGLQFLFEYFSETQRNKGNFPGRFSGRQFSNSRSEMNVSTLELGDSALYLCASSLSDRPYEQYFGPGTRLTVT.